This T cell receptor beta chain originates from a study of blood T cell repertoires in COVID-19. CDR3 size: 14 residues. V lost 4 bases, J lost 4 bases, and 6 bases stayed unmatched. CDR1 is SGHTA and CDR2 is FQGNSA in the germline V gene. Measured with immunoSEQ multiplex PCR; TCRdb has only the in-frame clones, and not every one. The sample records about 300,000 clones, roughly 89% being singletons. Participant-reported clinical history was the basis for cohort assignment. The sample comprised PBMCs or T cells enriched from blood (not recorded which). The rearrangement links TRBV7-2 to TRBJ2-7; 8 nucleotides agree with TRBD2. The origin of this receptor is a man between 60 and 70 years old who had recovered from COVID-19. The CDR3 DNA is TGTGCCAGCAGCTCGGTAGCGGGAACGTACGAGCAGTACTTC. It codes for CASSSVAGTYEQYF.